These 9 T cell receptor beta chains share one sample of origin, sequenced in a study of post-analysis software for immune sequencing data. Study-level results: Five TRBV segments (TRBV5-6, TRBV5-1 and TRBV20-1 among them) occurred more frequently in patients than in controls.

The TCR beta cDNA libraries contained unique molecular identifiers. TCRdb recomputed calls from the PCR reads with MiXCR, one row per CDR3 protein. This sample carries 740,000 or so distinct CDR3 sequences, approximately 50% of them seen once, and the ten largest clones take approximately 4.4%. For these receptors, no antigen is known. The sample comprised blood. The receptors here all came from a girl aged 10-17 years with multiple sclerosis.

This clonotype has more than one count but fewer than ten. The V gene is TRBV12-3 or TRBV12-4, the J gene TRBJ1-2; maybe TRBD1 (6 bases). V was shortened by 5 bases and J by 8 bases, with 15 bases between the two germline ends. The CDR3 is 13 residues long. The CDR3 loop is CASSQHRETGYTF. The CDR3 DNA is TGTGCCAGCAGTCAGCACAGGGAAACGGGCTACACCTTC.

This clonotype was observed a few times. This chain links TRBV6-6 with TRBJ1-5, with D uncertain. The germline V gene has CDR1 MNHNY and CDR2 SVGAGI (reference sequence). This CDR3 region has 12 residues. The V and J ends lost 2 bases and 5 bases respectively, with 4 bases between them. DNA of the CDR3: TGTGCCAGCAGTTACGAGGATCAGCCCCAGCATTTT. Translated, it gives CASSYEDQPQHF.

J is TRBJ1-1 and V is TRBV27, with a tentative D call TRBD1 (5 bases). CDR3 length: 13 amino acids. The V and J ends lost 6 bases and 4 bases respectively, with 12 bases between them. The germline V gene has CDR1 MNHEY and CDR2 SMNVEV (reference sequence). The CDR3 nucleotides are TGTGCCAGCAGGTCTGCAGGGCTCACTGAAGCTTTCTTT. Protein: CASRSAGLTEAFF.

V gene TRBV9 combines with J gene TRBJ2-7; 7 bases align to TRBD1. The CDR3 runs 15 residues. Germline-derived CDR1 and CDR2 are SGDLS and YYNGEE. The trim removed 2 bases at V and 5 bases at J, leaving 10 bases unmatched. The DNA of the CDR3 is TGTGCCAGCAGCGTCCGGGACAGCCAAAGCGACGAGCAGTACTTC. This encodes CASSVRDSQSDEQYF.

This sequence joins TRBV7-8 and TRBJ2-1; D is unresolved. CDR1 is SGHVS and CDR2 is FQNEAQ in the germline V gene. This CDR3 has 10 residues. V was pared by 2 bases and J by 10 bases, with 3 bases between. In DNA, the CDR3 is TGTGCCAGCAGCTTACGGGAGCAGTTCTTC. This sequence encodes CASSLREQFF.

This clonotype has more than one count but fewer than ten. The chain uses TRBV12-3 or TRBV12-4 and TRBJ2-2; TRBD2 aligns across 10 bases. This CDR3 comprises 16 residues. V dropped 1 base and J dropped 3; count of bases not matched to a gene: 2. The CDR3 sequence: CASSLVLAGDTGELFF. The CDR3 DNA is TGTGCCAGCAGTTTAGTCCTAGCGGGAGACACCGGGGAGCTGTTTTTT.

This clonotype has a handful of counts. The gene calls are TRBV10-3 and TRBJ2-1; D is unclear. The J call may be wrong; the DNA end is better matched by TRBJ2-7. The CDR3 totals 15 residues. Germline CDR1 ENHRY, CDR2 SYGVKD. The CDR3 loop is CAINSGNQFYNEQYF. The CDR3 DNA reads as TGTGCCATCAACTCTGGGAACCAATTCTACAATGAGCAGTACTTC.

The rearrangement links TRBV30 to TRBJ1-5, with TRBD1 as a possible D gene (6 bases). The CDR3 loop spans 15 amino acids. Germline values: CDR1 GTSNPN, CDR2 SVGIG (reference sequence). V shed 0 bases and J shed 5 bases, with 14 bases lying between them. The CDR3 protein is CAWSVRRGGDQPQHF. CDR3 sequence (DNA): TGTGCCTGGAGTGTACGGCGAGGGGGAGATCAGCCCCAGCATTTT.

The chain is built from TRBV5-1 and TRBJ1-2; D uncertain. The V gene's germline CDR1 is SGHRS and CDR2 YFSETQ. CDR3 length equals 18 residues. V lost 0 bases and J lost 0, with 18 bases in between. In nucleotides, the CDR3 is TGCGCCAGCAGCTTGGCCCCTGGAGGAGTTACTTCTAACTATGGCTACACCTTC. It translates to CASSLAPGGVTSNYGYTF.